These 27 T cell receptor beta chains share one sample of origin, sequenced in a study of blood T cells in healthy people across ages. Next came a second PCR, run for about 6 to 12 cycles, which used a sample-barcoded 5' primer along with a J-beta primer mix. MiXCR, run by TCRdb on the 5' RACE reads, gives a single entry per CDR3 protein. The table lists some 710,000 distinct CDR3 sequences, 46% of them singletons. The sequenced material came from blood. Receptors were obtained from an elderly man in good health.

CDR3 coding DNA: TGTGCCAGTGGTAGCGGTATGGGCAATGAGCAGTTCTTC. Protein: CASGSGMGNEQFF. V gene TRBV9 combines with J gene TRBJ2-1, with D possibly TRBD2 on 6 matching bases. Germline V CDR1 and CDR2: SGDLS, YYNGEE. The CDR3 covers 13 residues. V gave up 8 bases and J gave up 6 bases, with 15 bases separating them.

The rearrangement links TRBV9 to TRBJ1-4; weak D call: TRBD1 (6 bases). The CDR3 extends over 13 amino acids. Germline V CDR1 and CDR2: SGDLS, YYNGEE. V was pared by 2 bases and J by 8 bases, with 10 bases between. CDR3 DNA: TGTGCCAGCAGCGTTAGCGGGGGCGAAAAACTGTTTTTT. This sequence encodes CASSVSGGEKLFF.

The rearrangement links TRBV20-1 to TRBJ2-5; unclear D gene. V was shortened by 5 bases and J by 2 bases, with 15 bases between the two germline ends. Germline CDR1 and CDR2: DFQATT and SNEGSKA (reference sequence). This CDR3 is built from 14 residues. In DNA, the CDR3 is TGCAGTGCTGCCTCGACTGAACCGCAAGAGACCCAGTACTTC. Translated, it gives CSAASTEPQETQYF.

This chain joins TRBV5-1 and TRBJ2-3; D is perhaps TRBD2 (5 bases). Germline V gene data show CDR1 as SGHRS and CDR2 as YFSETQ. The CDR3 spans 16 residues. Trimming cost V 1 base and J 2 bases, with 14 bases left between them. The CDR3 DNA is TGCGCCAGCAGCTTGTGGGAGCGGAAGTCCACAGATACGCAGTATTTT. Residues: CASSLWERKSTDTQYF.

The chain carries TRBV24-1 and TRBJ2-3, with 8 bases matching TRBD2. The V gene end was trimmed by 6 bases and the J gene end by 6 bases; junction bases not matched to a gene: 19. CDR1 is KGHDR, CDR2 SFDVKD, per germline. The CDR3 is made up of 18 amino acids. The CDR3 here is CATSNSAGPAGGRDTQYF. CDR3 sequence (DNA): TGTGCCACCAGTAATTCTGCAGGTCCGGCGGGAGGTCGGGATACGCAGTATTTT.

This clonotype occurred a few times. This chain connects TRBV20-1 to TRBJ1-2; D ambiguous. V lost 0 bases, J lost 8 bases, and 13 bases lay in between. From germline, CDR1 is DFQATT and CDR2 SNEGSKA (reference sequence). The CDR3 is 13 amino acids. The chain's CDR3 is CSARDLSSNGYTF. CDR3 in DNA: TGCAGTGCTAGAGATCTGTCGTCGAACGGCTACACCTTC.

The chain couples TRBV2 to TRBJ2-7; 7 bases align to TRBD2. The CDR3 spans 15 residues. CDR1 is SNHLY, CDR2 FYNNEI, per germline. The V and J ends lost 3 bases and 2 bases, in that order; junction bases with no gene match: 7. The CDR3 region is CASSDLGTTTYEQYF. The DNA of the CDR3 is TGTGCCAGCAGTGACCTCGGGACTACAACCTACGAGCAGTACTTC.

This clonotype has a count of ten or more. The J gene is TRBJ2-3, the V gene TRBV7-3; maybe TRBD2 (5 bases). CDR1 and CDR2 (germline): SGHTA, FQGTGA. CDR3 size: 14 residues. Trimming pared 5 bases from V and 0 bases from J, leaving 9 bases between. The CDR3 coding sequence is TGTGCCAGCAGCCCCGGACTGAGCACAGATACGCAGTATTTT. Protein: CASSPGLSTDTQYF.

The chain recombines TRBV2 with TRBJ2-4; the match to TRBD2 covers 11 bases. The end of the DNA is better explained by TRBJ2-5, so the J call may be wrong. The CDR3 extends over 16 amino acids. Germline values: CDR1 SNHLY, CDR2 FYNNEI. Here the CDR3 reads CASSEATSGVQETQYF. Here the CDR3 DNA reads TGTGCCAGCAGTGAAGCGACTAGCGGGGTCCAAGAGACCCAGTACTTC.

The CDR3 sequence is CASSLGVGTTGYTF. CDR3 bases: TGTGCCAGCAGCTTAGGAGTGGGGACAACCGGCTACACCTTC. The rearrangement uses TRBV7-2 and TRBJ1-2; TRBD1 might be the D (6 bases). CDR3 length: 14 amino acids. CDR1 is SGHTA, CDR2 FQGNSA, per germline. Trimming shortened V by 1 base and J by 8 bases, and 14 bases separated the two germline ends. Full variable domain (rest looked up from reference TRBV7-2 and TRBJ1-2): GAGVSQSPSNKVTEKGKDVELRCDPISGHTALYWYRQSLGQGLEFLIYFQGNSAPDKSGLPSDRFSAERTGGSVSTLTIQRTQQEDSAVYLCASSLGVGTTGYTFGSGTRLTVV.

J is TRBJ1-3 and V is TRBV20-1, with unresolved D. CDR1 DFQATT and CDR2 SNEGSKA come from the germline V gene (reference sequence). The CDR3 runs 14 residues. V lost 3 bases and J 4 bases, leaving 13 bases between the germline ends. CDR3 nucleotide sequence: TGCAGTGCTAGGTCCGGGCAGTCAGGAAACACCATATATTTT. Residues: CSARSGQSGNTIYF.

For this clonotype: This may be a read error: a much more frequent sequence differs by one nucleotide. This chain links TRBV5-5 with TRBJ2-1; perhaps D is TRBD1 or TRBD2 (5 bases each). The CDR3 covers 15 residues. Germline CDR1 reads SGHKS; CDR2 reads YYEKEE (reference sequence). For the CDR3, the DNA is TGTGCCAGCAGCTTGGACGGGACGGCTTACAGTGAGCAGTTCTTC. The encoded protein is CASSLDGTAYSEQFF.

The CDR3 sequence: CSALLGLQPDTQYF. For the CDR3, the DNA is TGCAGTGCTCTCCTTGGACTCCAGCCCGATACGCAGTATTTT. V and J are TRBV20-1 and TRBJ2-3, with D possibly being TRBD2 (5 bases). V was pared by 5 bases and J by 6 bases, with 18 bases between. Germline CDR1 reads DFQATT; CDR2 reads SNEGSKA (reference sequence). This CDR3 has 14 residues.

The table lists this clonotype with many counts. This chain links TRBV27 with TRBJ2-3; D remains ambiguous. The CDR3 has 15 residues. CDR1 is MNHEY and CDR2 is SMNVEV in the germline V gene (reference sequence). V was pared by 2 bases and J by 2 bases, with 11 bases between. DNA for the CDR3: TGTGCCAGCAGTTTAAGGAGATCTTTCACAGATACGCAGTATTTT. Its protein product is CASSLRRSFTDTQYF.

This clonotype occurred many times. The chain couples TRBV29-1 to TRBJ2-7; D is perhaps TRBD2 (6 bases). This CDR3 has 15 amino acids. Germline V lookup: CDR1 SQVTM, CDR2 ANQGSEA. V was cut by 7 bases and J by 6 bases, with 25 bases left in between. Here the CDR3 DNA reads TGCAGCGCCACTGGATCTCTTGCGGGAACAGGCGAGCAGTACTTC. Amino acid sequence: CSATGSLAGTGEQYF.

The chain links TRBV6-2 or TRBV6-3 to TRBJ2-1; TRBD2 matches 7 bases. The end of the DNA fits TRBJ2-7 better, so the J call may be wrong. There are 17 residues in the CDR3. Per the germline V gene, CDR1 is MNHEY and CDR2 is SVGEGT. CDR3 nucleotide sequence: TGTGCCAGCAGCACAATCCAAGCGGGGAAAACCTACAATGAGCAGTACTTC. Translation gives CASSTIQAGKTYNEQYF.

This chain uses TRBV7-9 with TRBJ2-1; D possibly corresponds to TRBD1 (6 bases). The CDR3 covers 13 residues. Trimming pared 4 bases from V and 12 bases from J, leaving 16 bases between. Looked up from germline, CDR1 is SEHNR and CDR2 is FQNEAQ (reference sequence). The CDR3 is CASSSELQGLQFF. DNA of the CDR3: TGTGCCAGCAGCTCCGAGCTACAGGGTTTGCAGTTCTTC.

This clonotype was recorded a few times. J is TRBJ1-2 and V is TRBV5-1; no reliable D call. The CDR3 runs 15 residues. Between the trimmed V and J ends, which lost 0 bases and 2 bases, there was a span of 11 bases. CDR1 SGHRS and CDR2 YFSETQ come from the germline V gene. The DNA for the CDR3 is TGCGCCAGCAGCTTGGGGGAGGGAACGAACTATGGCTACACCTTC. Translated: CASSLGEGTNYGYTF.

The chain carries TRBV18 and TRBJ1-1, with D possibly being TRBD1 (5 bases). This CDR3 region has 14 residues. In germline, CDR1 is KGHSH, CDR2 LQKENI. The ends were cut back, 1 base at V and 7 bases at J, with 13 bases in the middle. As DNA, the CDR3 is TGTGCCAGCTCACCACAGCCCCAGGGAAATGAAGCTTTCTTT. Its translation: CASSPQPQGNEAFF.

The chain has TRBV14 and TRBJ1-2; D gene unclear. CDR1 SGHDN and CDR2 FVKESK come from the germline V gene. The V end was cut by 1 base, the J end by 5 bases, with 11 bases between. The CDR3 consists of 14 residues. The CDR3: CASSQVGGYYGYTF. CDR3 in DNA: TGTGCCAGCAGCCAAGTTGGAGGCTATTATGGCTACACCTTC.

To note about this clonotype: A single base separates this from a much larger clone, so it may be a read error. V usage is TRBV20-1 and J usage is TRBJ2-1; D is perhaps TRBD1 (5 bases). Trimming stripped 0 bases from V and 13 bases from J, with 22 bases between. CDR1 DFQATT and CDR2 SNEGSKA come from the germline V gene (reference sequence). This CDR3 is 15 amino acids long. The CDR3 sequence: CSARDISKGQETQFF. The CDR3 region has the DNA TGCAGTGCTAGAGATATTAGCAAGGGGCAAGAGACCCAGTTCTTC.

This clonotype was detected only once. The rearrangement uses TRBV27 and TRBJ2-5, with a possible D match to TRBD1 (7 bases). The J call is in doubt because the DNA end fits TRBJ2-7 better. Germline CDR1 MNHEY, CDR2 SMNVEV (reference sequence). This CDR3 has 14 amino acids. The CDR3 spells CASSPLQGGYEQYF. The CDR3 nucleotides are TGTGCCAGCAGCCCCTTGCAGGGGGGATACGAGCAGTACTTC.

The J gene is TRBJ2-5, the V gene TRBV30, with TRBD1 matching over 7 bases. The V segment lost 8 bases and the J segment 1 base; nucleotides outside the gene matches: 10. CDR1 and CDR2 (germline): GTSNPN, SVGIG (reference sequence). The CDR3 is made up of 14 amino acids. The DNA for the CDR3 is TGTGCCGGAAGCCCCGACAGGGTCCAAGAGACCCAGTACTTC. Translating it yields CAGSPDRVQETQYF.

The chain links TRBV7-2 to TRBJ2-5; unclear D gene. Looked up from germline, CDR1 is SGHTA and CDR2 is FQGNSA. There are 13 residues in the CDR3. Trimming took 1 base from V and 11 from J, leaving 14 bases between them. CDR3: CASSLVTGQEQYF. As DNA, the CDR3 is TGTGCCAGCAGCTTAGTGACCGGGCAAGAGCAGTACTTC.

The chain uses TRBV28 and TRBJ2-1, with TRBD2 matching 9 bases. Germline assignment: CDR1 MDHEN and CDR2 SYDVKM. The J segment lost 5 bases and the V segment lost 2 bases, leaving 7 bases of the junction unmatched. The CDR3 spans 16 residues. Here the CDR3 DNA reads TGTGCCAGCAGTTTACGAGGCGGGAGGGTCGACAATGAGCAGTTCTTC. Encoded protein: CASSLRGGRVDNEQFF.

The table lists this clonotype with a few counts. The J gene is TRBJ1-1, the V gene TRBV20-1; 8 positions match TRBD1. The germline V gene has CDR1 DFQATT and CDR2 SNEGSKA (reference sequence). The V gene end was trimmed by 6 bases and the J gene end by 1 base; junction bases not matched to a gene: 13. The CDR3 length is 16 residues. The CDR3 DNA follows: TGCAGTGCGGTCCAACCGGGACAGGATTGGAACACTGAAGCTTTCTTT. Encoded protein: CSAVQPGQDWNTEAFF.

The chain joins TRBV20-1 to TRBJ2-7; tentative D call: TRBD1 (7 bases). Trimming pared 6 bases from V and 2 bases from J, leaving 20 bases between. This CDR3 is built from 15 residues. Germline V gives CDR1 DFQATT, CDR2 SNEGSKA (reference sequence). The DNA of the CDR3 is TGCAGTGCCAGAAAAATGGGCAGGGGGGCCTACGAGCAGTACTTC. Protein product: CSARKMGRGAYEQYF.